One and the same sample provided the 22 T cell receptor beta chains below, sequenced in a study of vaccination and CD4 T cells after COVID-19. Sequencing of DNA taken from cultured CD4+ T cells relied on the Oncomine TCR Beta short-read assay. TCRdb reprocessed the PCR reads with MiXCR, giving one entry per CDR3 protein. The sample holds several thousand distinct CDR3 sequences, roughly 30% seen once. The antigens of these receptors remain unknown. The treatment is: roughly ten-day PBMC culture with coronavirus spike peptide pools or control peptides (ViraFEST assay). The unexposed donor's CD4+ T cells were collected before the COVID-19 pandemic (2011-2018). Sequenced sample: CD4+ T cells from blood, cultured in vitro. The source is a human donor in good health.

The V call is TRBV27, the J call TRBJ2-2, with TRBD1 as a possible D gene (6 bases). V was pared by 8 bases and J by 5 bases, with 15 bases between. Germline V gene sequence: CDR1 MNHEY, CDR2 SMNVEV (reference sequence). The length of the CDR3 is 14 residues. CDR3 sequence: CASWPGHRTGELFF. The DNA for the CDR3 is TGTGCCAGCTGGCCGGGACATCGGACCGGGGAGCTGTTTTTT.

The V call is TRBV7-9, the J call TRBJ1-2; TRBD1 aligns across 9 bases. The germline V gene has CDR1 SEHNR and CDR2 FQNEAQ (reference sequence). The CDR3 loop spans 16 amino acids. Unmatched junction bases numbered 6, after V lost 1 base and J lost 3 bases. The CDR3 region is CASSLGTGGRDYGYTF. The CDR3 nucleotides are TGTGCCAGCAGCTTAGGAACAGGGGGCAGGGACTATGGCTACACCTTC.

A few counts support this clonotype. V is TRBV5-8 and J is TRBJ2-5; 9 bases fit TRBD2. Germline V lookup: CDR1 SGHTS, CDR2 YDEGEE. The V and J ends lost 4 bases and 7 bases, in that order; junction bases with no gene match: 8. This CDR3 comprises 14 residues. CDR3 sequence: CASSPGLAPGTQYF. CDR3 DNA sequence: TGTGCCAGCAGCCCGGGACTAGCCCCCGGGACCCAGTACTTC.

This clonotype appeared a few times. This sequence joins TRBV19 and TRBJ2-6; D may correspond to TRBD1 or TRBD2 (5 bases each). The CDR3 is 17 residues long. The V gene's germline CDR1 is LNHDA and CDR2 SQIVND (reference sequence). Trimming took off 3 bases at V and 2 bases at J, with 14 bases between the two ends. CDR3: CASSMGEGRPGANVLTF. CDR3 DNA: TGTGCCAGTAGTATGGGAGAGGGGCGCCCTGGGGCCAACGTCCTGACTTTC.

This clonotype was seen a few times. This chain connects TRBV19 to TRBJ1-5; possible D gene TRBD1, 6 bases. The CDR3 length is 13 residues. The germline gives CDR1 LNHDA, CDR2 SQIVND (reference sequence). V dropped 6 bases and J dropped 4 bases, with 10 bases sitting between them. CDR3 coding DNA: TGTGCCAGTAGGGACAGTGGGAATCAGCCCCAGCATTTT. Amino acid sequence: CASRDSGNQPQHF.

This clonotype is categorized as medium-sized (0.01 to 0.1%). V and J are TRBV15 and TRBJ1-3, with D uncertain. CDR3 length: 16 amino acids. V gave up 0 bases and J gave up 0 bases, with 9 bases separating them. Germline V gene data show CDR1 as LNHNV and CDR2 as YYDKDF (reference sequence). CDR3 amino acids: CATSRDRVASGNTIYF. As DNA, the CDR3 is TGTGCCACCAGCAGAGATCGGGTAGCCTCTGGAAACACCATATATTTT.

The genes are TRBV2 and TRBJ1-4; D ambiguous. The CDR3 runs 11 residues. With 5 bases removed from V and 5 bases from J, the gap between germline ends came to 3 bases. Germline V gene data show CDR1 as SNHLY and CDR2 as FYNNEI. The CDR3 bases are TGTGCCAGCAGTTTCAATGAAAAACTGTTTTTT. Amino acid sequence: CASSFNEKLFF. Variable domain in full (rest from reference TRBV2 and TRBJ1-4): EPEVTQTPSHQVTQMGQEVILRCVPISNHLYFYWYRQILGQKVEFLVSFYNNEISEKSEIFDDQFSVERPDGSNFTLKIRSTKLEDSAMYFCASSFNEKLFFGSGTQLSVL.

The CDR3 DNA reads as TGTGCCAGCAGTTGGTCGTCGGAGCAGTTCTTC. It translates to CASSWSSEQFF. This rearrangement joins TRBV6-5 to TRBJ2-1; D gene unclear. Trimming cost V 4 bases and J 10 bases, with 8 bases left between them. Germline V gene lookup returns CDR1 MNHEY and CDR2 SVGAGI. The CDR3 contains 11 residues.

This chain connects TRBV6-2 or TRBV6-3 to TRBJ1-3, with D perhaps TRBD1 (5 bases). With 10 bases removed from V and 8 bases from J, the gap between germline ends came to 24 bases. CDR1 MNHEY and CDR2 SVGEGT come from the germline V gene. This CDR3 is 15 amino acids long. This CDR3 reads CATQEDGQSGDTIYF. The CDR3 DNA is TGTGCCACCCAGGAGGACGGACAAAGCGGGGACACCATATATTTT.

In its sample, this clonotype was seen a few times. The chain combines TRBV7-8 with TRBJ1-2, with 8 bases that match TRBD1. V dropped 4 bases and J dropped 4; count of bases not matched to a gene: 11. There are 16 residues in the CDR3. Germline V CDR1 and CDR2: SGHVS, FQNEAQ. For the CDR3, the DNA is TGTGCCAGCAGCTCCCTCCCCGGGACAGGCTTCTATGGCTACACCTTC. It is translated as CASSSLPGTGFYGYTF.

CDR3 bases: TGTGCCAGCCAGCCACTCCTCTCACAGGGTTATGAGCAGTTCTTC. Translating it yields CASQPLLSQGYEQFF. The rearrangement links TRBV7-9 to TRBJ2-1; D perhaps matches TRBD1 (6 bases). Germline values: CDR1 SEHNR, CDR2 FQNEAQ (reference sequence). Trimming took 8 bases from V and 8 from J, leaving 22 bases between them. The CDR3 length is 15 residues.

This chain joins TRBV18 and TRBJ2-5, with TRBD2 matching over 10 bases. The V and J ends lost 2 bases and 4 bases, in that order; junction bases with no gene match: 7. CDR3 length: 16 residues. From germline, CDR1 is KGHSH and CDR2 LQKENI. CDR3 loop: CASSPALAGVRETQYF. The CDR3 region has the DNA TGTGCCAGCTCACCAGCTCTAGCGGGAGTAAGAGAGACCCAGTACTTC.

By sample share, this clonotype is large. V gene TRBV20-1 combines with J gene TRBJ1-3; maybe TRBD1 (5 bases). This CDR3 is 15 amino acids long. Per germline, CDR1 DFQATT and CDR2 SNEGSKA (reference sequence). V dropped 3 bases and J dropped 0 bases, with 12 bases sitting between them. DNA for the CDR3: TGCAGTGCTAGTCGCAGGGCCCTCTCTGGAAACACCATATATTTT. Its translation: CSASRRALSGNTIYF.

This sequence joins TRBV6-1 and TRBJ2-5; unclear D gene. The CDR3 length is 14 residues. V was pared by 0 bases and J by 2 bases, with 7 bases between. The V gene's germline CDR1 is MNHNS and CDR2 SASEGT. CDR3 region: CASSEAWQQETQYF. As DNA, the CDR3 is TGTGCCAGCAGTGAAGCGTGGCAGCAAGAGACCCAGTACTTC.

The rearrangement uses TRBV9 and TRBJ1-2, with D possibly TRBD1 on 5 matching bases. CDR1 is SGDLS, CDR2 YYNGEE, per germline. The CDR3 is 13 amino acids. V lost 1 base to trimming and J lost 6 bases, with 10 bases between them. The CDR3 spells CASSVLPGHGYTF. The DNA for the CDR3 is TGTGCCAGCAGCGTATTGCCAGGGCATGGCTACACCTTC.

This clonotype came up a few times. V usage is TRBV19 and J usage is TRBJ1-5, with 10 bases matching TRBD1. This CDR3 spans 14 amino acids. Germline V lookup: CDR1 LNHDA, CDR2 SQIVND (reference sequence). V shed 4 bases and J 6 bases; nucleotides not matched to a gene: 3. Here the CDR3 DNA reads TGTGCCAGTAGTACCCGACAGGGGGCTCAGCCCCAGCATTTT. Amino acid sequence: CASSTRQGAQPQHF.

This clonotype came up a few times. V usage is TRBV12-3 or TRBV12-4 and J usage is TRBJ1-2; no reliable D call. The V gene lost 3 bases and the J gene lost 3 bases, with 5 bases spanning the gap. The CDR3 consists of 12 residues. This CDR3 is CASSFQDYGYTF. The CDR3 DNA follows: TGTGCCAGCAGTTTTCAGGACTATGGCTACACCTTC.

There are a few counts of this clonotype. The J gene is TRBJ1-1, the V gene TRBV6-5; D might be TRBD1 (6 bases). The CDR3 is made up of 14 amino acids. The germline V gene encodes CDR1 MNHEY and CDR2 SVGAGI. Trimming took 2 bases from V and 0 from J, leaving 7 bases between them. The DNA for the CDR3 is TGTGCCAGCAGTTACGGACAGATGAACACTGAAGCTTTCTTT. Translation gives CASSYGQMNTEAFF.

The rearrangement joins TRBV12-3 or TRBV12-4 to TRBJ2-2; TRBD2 agrees at 7 bases. The CDR3 extends over 15 amino acids. Losses at the gene ends were 6 bases for V and 1 base for J; bases not matched to a gene: 5. In DNA form, the CDR3 reads TGTGCCAGCAGGACAGCGGGGAAGAACACCGGGGAGCTGTTTTTT. This gives the protein CASRTAGKNTGELFF.

This clonotype was counted between two and nine times. The J gene is TRBJ1-2, the V gene TRBV30; maybe TRBD1 (5 bases). Germline V gene data show CDR1 as GTSNPN and CDR2 as SVGIG (reference sequence). Trimming cost V 2 bases and J 5 bases, with 9 bases left between them. The CDR3 is made up of 12 amino acids. The CDR3 is CAWSRREYGYTF. The CDR3 DNA reads TGTGCCTGGAGTCGCAGGGAATATGGCTACACCTTC. The full variable domain, rest sourced from reference TRBV30 and TRBJ1-2, is SQTIHQWPATLVQPVGSPLSLECTVEGTSNPNLYWYRQAAGRGLQLLFYSVGIGQISSEVPQNLSASRPQDRQFILSSKKLLLSDSGFYLCAWSRREYGYTFGSGTRLTVV.

The gene calls are TRBV2 and TRBJ2-7; 14 bases match TRBD2. The CDR3 contains 15 residues. CDR1 and CDR2 from the germline V gene are SNHLY and FYNNEI. The trim removed 7 bases at V and 3 bases at J, leaving 5 bases unmatched. In DNA form, the CDR3 reads TGTGCCAGCAATCCGGGACTAGCGGGAGACTACGAGCAGTACTTC. Translated, it gives CASNPGLAGDYEQYF.

This clonotype appeared a few times. The chain combines TRBV20-1 with TRBJ2-5, with 8 bases matching TRBD1. This CDR3 is built from 14 residues. Germline CDR1 DFQATT, CDR2 SNEGSKA (reference sequence). After removal of 1 base from V and 4 bases from J, the junction contained 5 bases not matched to a gene. This CDR3 is CSARGGDRIETQYF. The DNA for the CDR3 is TGCAGTGCTAGAGGGGGGGACAGGATAGAGACCCAGTACTTC.